The 8 T cell receptor beta chains below come from one sample, sequenced in a study of blood T cells in healthy people across ages. A J-beta primer mix and a sample-barcoded 5' primer were used in a second PCR of about 7 to 12 cycles. MiXCR was run by TCRdb on the 5' RACE reads, yielding one entry per CDR3 protein. The sample records about 1.1 million distinct CDR3 sequences, 35% to 40% being singletons. Material: blood. The source of these receptors is a young man in good health.

The chain links TRBV7-9 to TRBJ1-1; tentative D call: TRBD1 (5 bases). Trimming took 6 bases from V and 1 from J, leaving 12 bases between them. The CDR3 spans 14 residues. CDR1 and CDR2 from the germline V gene are SEHNR and FQNEAQ (reference sequence). The CDR3 sequence is CASRNHGGNTEAFF. CDR3 bases: TGTGCCAGCAGAAATCACGGGGGGAACACTGAAGCTTTCTTT. Drawing the rest from reference TRBV7-9 and TRBJ1-1, the complete variable domain is DTGVSQNPRHKITKRGQNVTFRCDPISEHNRLYWYRQTLGQGPEFLTYFQNEAQLEKSRLLSDRFSAERPKGSFSTLEIQRTEQGDSAMYLCASRNHGGNTEAFFGQGTRLTVV.

The chain employs TRBV5-1 and TRBJ1-6; no firm D call. This CDR3 comprises 16 residues. Trimming removed 3 bases from V and 8 bases from J, with 18 bases in between. The V gene's germline CDR1 is SGHRS and CDR2 YFSETQ. CDR3 DNA sequence: TGCGCCAGCAGCTCTGACCCGGGAGACCTCTATTCACCCCTCCACTTT. Residues: CASSSDPGDLYSPLHF.

This clonotype was detected only a few times. The chain links TRBV20-1 to TRBJ1-2, with no clear D. The CDR3 covers 12 residues. Germline V CDR1 and CDR2: DFQATT, SNEGSKA (reference sequence). The germline V and J ends were trimmed by 0 bases and 7 bases, with 9 bases remaining between them. The CDR3 sequence: CSARETDAGYTF. The CDR3 nucleotides are TGCAGTGCTAGAGAAACGGATGCTGGCTACACCTTC.

This clonotype was detected a few times. V is TRBV4-2 and J is TRBJ1-1; possible D gene TRBD1, 5 bases. Germline CDR1 reads LGHNA; CDR2 reads YNFKEQ. Between the trimmed V and J ends, which lost 0 bases and 7 bases, there was a span of 9 bases. CDR3 length: 13 amino acids. CDR3 DNA: TGTGCCAGCAGCCAAGACCCAGGGCGTGAAGCTTTCTTT. It is translated as CASSQDPGREAFF.

This chain joins TRBV20-1 and TRBJ2-3; tentative D call: TRBD1 (6 bases). This CDR3 has 12 amino acids. V lost 4 bases and J 5 bases, leaving 10 bases between the germline ends. Per the germline V gene, CDR1 is DFQATT and CDR2 is SNEGSKA (reference sequence). CDR3 amino acids: CSATSRGDTQYF. The CDR3 bases are TGCAGTGCTACCTCCAGGGGAGATACGCAGTATTTT.

This clonotype was seen a handful of times. The CDR3 region has the DNA TGTGCCAGCAAGGGCACCACCTACGAGCAGTACTTC. Protein sequence: CASKGTTYEQYF. The genes are TRBV2 and TRBJ2-5; no firm D call. The DNA matches TRBJ2-7 better at its end, which makes the J call doubtful. The CDR3 covers 12 residues. CDR1 is SNHLY and CDR2 is FYNNEI in the germline V gene.

Concerning this clonotype itself: Relative to the germline gene, one junction end is altered; a read error may explain this. The V call is TRBV7-6, the J call TRBJ1-6, with D maybe TRBD1 (5 bases). Germline V CDR1 and CDR2: SGHVS, FNYEAQ. The CDR3 contains 18 residues. CDR3 DNA sequence: TGTGCCAGCGGCTTAAGCTTAACAGGTCGGTGGAGTAATTCACCCCTCCACTTT. Translation: CASGLSLTGRWSNSPLHF.

V and J are TRBV6-1 and TRBJ2-5, with 8 bases aligning to TRBD1. Germline values: CDR1 MNHNS, CDR2 SASEGT. With 2 bases clipped from V and 3 bases from J, the junction kept 5 bases outside the gene matches. This CDR3 comprises 15 residues. CDR3 bases: TGTGCCAGCAGTGAATTGGCAGGGGGCAAAGAGACCCAGTACTTC. It is translated as CASSELAGGKETQYF.